One and the same sample provided the 18 T cell receptor beta chains below, sequenced in a study of blood T cells in healthy people across ages. A second roughly 7 to 12 cycle PCR used barcoded and J-beta primers. Via MiXCR, TCRdb re-called the 5' RACE reads, giving one row per CDR3 protein. The sample holds fewer than 900,000 distinct CDR3 sequences, roughly 45% seen once. The sequenced sample was blood. The receptors derive from a woman aged 60-75 years in good health.

This clonotype was picked up a small number of times. The chain recombines TRBV21-1 with TRBJ1-1. TRBV21-1 is deemed a pseudogene. There are 13 residues in the CDR3. The DNA for the CDR3 is TGTGCCACCCTTGTGACGGAGAACACTGAAGCTTTCTTT. Residues: CATLVTENTEAFF.

This clonotype was seen many times. Given a much more abundant clone one base away, this may be a read error. V usage is TRBV12-3 or TRBV12-4 and J usage is TRBJ2-5; 7 positions match TRBD2. Germline trimming cut 4 bases from V and 6 bases from J; bases unmatched to any gene: 5. The CDR3 is made up of 13 amino acids. CDR3 nucleotide sequence: TGTGCCAGCAGTTGGAGCGGGACGCAGACCCAGTACTTC. This codes for CASSWSGTQTQYF.

This clonotype appeared many times. V gene TRBV15 combines with J gene TRBJ2-5; TRBD1 is a possible D gene (6 bases). CDR1 is LNHNV, CDR2 YYDKDF, per germline (reference sequence). V lost 0 bases and J lost 2, with 10 bases in between. There are 15 residues in the CDR3. The CDR3 here is CATSREQGHQETQYF. The CDR3 bases are TGTGCCACCAGCAGAGAGCAGGGACATCAAGAGACCCAGTACTTC.

Only a few counts were recorded for this clonotype. The V and J genes are TRBV20-1 and TRBJ2-3; D is unclear. The V end lost 5 bases, the J end lost 8 bases, and 11 bases lay between the germline ends. Per the germline V gene, CDR1 is DFQATT and CDR2 is SNEGSKA (reference sequence). CDR3 length: 11 amino acids. CDR3 nucleotides: TGCAGTGCTCCTTCGGTGGGTACGCAGTATTTT. This sequence encodes CSAPSVGTQYF.

The gene calls are TRBV10-2 and TRBJ2-1, with 8 bases identical to TRBD2. Looked up from germline, CDR1 is WSHSY and CDR2 is SAAADI. This CDR3 has 13 residues. After removal of 3 bases from V and 7 bases from J, the junction contained 2 bases not matched to a gene. The CDR3 protein is CASSEGGGNEQFF. DNA of the CDR3: TGCGCCAGCAGTGAAGGCGGGGGGAATGAGCAGTTCTTC.

This clonotype was seen more than once but under ten times. This CDR3 reads CASSPADRADEQFF. CDR3 nucleotide sequence: TGTGCCAGCTCACCAGCGGACAGGGCGGATGAGCAGTTCTTC. This chain links TRBV18 with TRBJ2-1; 8 nucleotides align to TRBD1. CDR3 size: 14 residues. With 2 bases clipped from V and 8 bases from J, the junction kept 5 bases outside the gene matches. Germline CDR1 reads KGHSH; CDR2 reads LQKENI.

The V and J genes are TRBV5-1 and TRBJ1-1; no definite D call. Germline V CDR1 and CDR2: SGHRS, YFSETQ. This CDR3 contains 16 residues. The V end lost 0 bases, the J end lost 4 bases, and 16 bases lay between the germline ends. CDR3 in amino acids: CASSLGEVPGSTEAFF. Written as DNA, the CDR3 is TGCGCCAGCAGCTTGGGTGAGGTACCCGGGAGCACTGAAGCTTTCTTT.

The V gene is TRBV3-1, the J gene TRBJ2-1, with D unresolved. Germline-derived CDR1 and CDR2 are LGHDT and YNNKEL (reference sequence). This CDR3 is 16 amino acids long. V was clipped by 1 base and J by 5 bases, with 15 bases between them. As DNA, the CDR3 is TGTGCCAGCAGCCAAGTTGGGAACGCACCACACAATGAGCAGTTCTTC. As protein: CASSQVGNAPHNEQFF.

This clonotype showed up many times. This chain links TRBV27 with TRBJ2-5; 9 nucleotides agree with TRBD1. CDR1 and CDR2 from the germline V gene are MNHEY and SMNVEV (reference sequence). The ends lost 5 bases at V and 5 bases at J; junction bases unmatched: 6. The CDR3 is 14 amino acids. The CDR3 sequence is CASSADRGWETQYF. The CDR3, as DNA: TGTGCCAGCAGTGCAGACAGGGGGTGGGAGACCCAGTACTTC.

This clonotype showed up just once. The V gene is TRBV18, the J gene TRBJ2-1; no definite D call. CDR3 length equals 13 residues. The germline V gene encodes CDR1 KGHSH and CDR2 LQKENI. Trimming pared 6 bases from V and 6 bases from J, leaving 12 bases between. The CDR3 DNA is TGTGCCAGCTCCCCTTCACTGGTCAATGAGCAGTTCTTC. Translated: CASSPSLVNEQFF.

The chain carries TRBV6-2 or TRBV6-3 and TRBJ2-7, with 10 bases that match TRBD1. From germline, CDR1 is MNHEY and CDR2 SVGEGT. Losses at the gene ends were 8 bases for V and 0 bases for J; bases not matched to a gene: 4. The CDR3 is 14 residues long. CDR3 DNA: TGTGCCAGCGGCGACAGGGGGCCCTCCTACGAGCAGTACTTC. It translates to CASGDRGPSYEQYF.

The chain couples TRBV27 to TRBJ2-5, with 9 positions matching TRBD1. The tail of the sequence fits TRBJ2-7 better, so the J call may be wrong. The germline CDR1 and CDR2 sequences are MNHEY and SMNVEV (reference sequence). The CDR3 contains 15 residues. The CDR3 nucleotides read TGTGCCAGCAGTTCCCTCGGGACAGGGAGCTACGAGCAGTACTTC. Translation: CASSSLGTGSYEQYF.

This clonotype was counted between two and nine times. The CDR3 nucleotides are TGTGCCAGCATCAGGGACACCGGGGAGCTGTTTTTT. Translation gives CASIRDTGELFF. The chain links TRBV28 to TRBJ2-2, with D possibly being TRBD1 (5 bases). V was pared by 7 bases and J by 3 bases, with 6 bases between. The CDR3 length is 12 residues. Germline V gene sequence: CDR1 MDHEN, CDR2 SYDVKM.

This clonotype was observed many times. The junction does not match germline at one end; this may be a read error. The gene calls are TRBV20-1 and TRBJ1-2; D unclear. Germline V lookup: CDR1 DFQATT, CDR2 SNEGSKA (reference sequence). CDR3 length equals 11 residues. The CDR3 is CSAGEGRGYTF. In DNA, the CDR3 is TGCAGTGCTGGAGAAGGAAGGGGCTACACCTTC.

This clonotype was recorded a few times. The chain links TRBV10-2 to TRBJ2-3; D may be TRBD2 (7 bases). Germline-derived CDR1 and CDR2 are WSHSY and SAAADI. CDR3 size: 13 residues. Trimming left V 8 bases short and J 0 bases short, with 9 bases between. CDR3 nucleotide sequence: TGCGCCAGCGGGGGGGCTAGCACAGATACGCAGTATTTT. It translates to CASGGASTDTQYF.

V and J are TRBV6-5 and TRBJ1-6; 8 nucleotides match TRBD1. The CDR3 has 15 residues. V lost 5 bases to trimming and J lost 5 bases; unmatched junction nucleotides: 5. Germline V gene sequence: CDR1 MNHEY, CDR2 SVGAGI. The CDR3 spells CASSRPGQDNSPLHF. The CDR3 DNA follows: TGTGCCAGCAGTCGTCCGGGACAGGATAATTCACCCCTCCACTTT.

The rearrangement joins TRBV10-3 to TRBJ1-1; 9 bases map to TRBD1. Germline CDR1 and CDR2: ENHRY and SYGVKD. This CDR3 has 13 amino acids. J lost 4 bases, V lost 11 bases, and 8 bases had no gene match. The CDR3 sequence is CAVSGTGPTEAFF. The CDR3 DNA is TGTGCCGTATCCGGGACAGGGCCCACTGAAGCTTTCTTT.

The table lists this clonotype with many counts. The CDR3 DNA reads as TGTGCCAGCAGGGGGACAGGAGAGCAGTTCTTC. The encoded protein is CASRGTGEQFF. V and J are TRBV2 and TRBJ2-1; TRBD1 matches at 8 bases. V gave up 6 bases and J gave up 10 bases; unmatched junction bases: 2. CDR1 is SNHLY and CDR2 is FYNNEI in the germline V gene. CDR3 length equals 11 residues.